One and the same sample provided the 10 T cell receptor beta chains below, sequenced in a study of cytomegalovirus exposure and HLA in healthy donors. The PCR was carried out with 60 Vbeta primers and 13 Jbeta primers. The table came from immunoSEQ multiplex PCR; TCRdb's copy has only in-frame clones and leaves some out. The data hold under 35,000 clones, with 40% to 50% observed a single time. The sample taken for sequencing was PBMCs. The receptors were gathered from a woman aged 45 to 65 in good health and CMV-seronegative.

This chain joins TRBV6-5 and TRBJ2-5; 11 nucleotides align to TRBD1. V lost 10 bases, J lost 6 bases, and 10 bases stayed unmatched. The V gene's germline CDR1 is MNHEY and CDR2 SVGAGI. The CDR3 totals 14 residues. The CDR3 protein is CATGRTGGGQTQYF. CDR3 DNA: TGTGCCACGGGACGGACAGGGGGCGGACAGACCCAGTACTTC.

The J gene is TRBJ1-1, the V gene TRBV5-6; weak D call: TRBD1 (5 bases). The CDR3 covers 11 residues. The germline V gene has CDR1 SGHDT and CDR2 YYEEEE. V lost 7 bases to trimming and J lost 8 bases, with 12 bases between them. CDR3 DNA: TGTGCCAGCCCCCGGGGGGGAGAAGCTTTCTTT. Its protein product is CASPRGGEAFF.

The rearrangement joins TRBV11-1 to TRBJ1-4, with D perhaps matching TRBD1 (5 bases). Deletions cut 5 bases from V and 8 bases from J, with 12 bases between. Per the germline V gene, CDR1 is SGHAT and CDR2 is FQDESV (reference sequence). The CDR3 loop spans 13 amino acids. This chain's CDR3 is CASSQERDEKLFF. CDR3 in DNA: TGTGCCAGCAGCCAAGAGCGGGACGAAAAACTGTTTTTT.

This clone was seen more than once but under ten times. The chain combines TRBV10-1 with TRBJ1-1; D gene uncertain. This CDR3 has 17 amino acids. V lost 4 bases, J lost 0 bases, and 18 bases lay in between. The V gene's germline CDR1 is WNHNN and CDR2 SYGVQD (reference sequence). CDR3 sequence: CASSGRGVGVLNTEAFF. Here the CDR3 DNA reads TGCGCCAGCAGTGGTCGAGGAGTAGGCGTTCTGAACACTGAAGCTTTCTTT.

This clone was seen only a few times. The chain joins TRBV27 to TRBJ2-5; 8 bases map to TRBD2. This CDR3 has 15 amino acids. V was pared by 3 bases and J by 3 bases, with 6 bases of the junction left unmatched. Germline V lookup: CDR1 MNHEY, CDR2 SMNVEV (reference sequence). DNA of the CDR3: TGTGCCAGCAGTTTGATGAGCGGGAGTAAAGAGACCCAGTACTTC. It encodes CASSLMSGSKETQYF.

The V gene is TRBV2, the J gene TRBJ2-4; TRBD1 is a possible D gene (6 bases). The CDR3 sequence is 14 residues long. Germline V CDR1 and CDR2: SNHLY, FYNNEI. Trimming pared 6 bases from V and 6 bases from J, leaving 15 bases between. CDR3 protein: CASREQGGVNIQYF. The CDR3 nucleotides read TGTGCCAGCAGAGAACAGGGTGGGGTAAACATTCAGTACTTC.

This clone appeared a few times. Because the CDR3's place on the DNA is in doubt, the DNA is left out and the CDR3 is given as listed by TCRdb. The chain joins TRBV27 to TRBJ1-2. The V gene's germline CDR1 is MNHEY and CDR2 SMNVEV (reference sequence). The CDR3 length is 14 residues, termini included. The CDR3 protein is CASSSPTDFRGYTF.

A single count supports this clone. This chain uses TRBV20-1 with TRBJ2-1; D unclear. The CDR3 totals 10 residues. Germline values: CDR1 DFQATT, CDR2 SNEGSKA (reference sequence). With 3 bases removed from V and 10 bases from J, the gap between germline ends came to 7 bases. DNA of the CDR3: TGCAGTGCTAGGAGATCCGAGCAGTTCTTC. This codes for CSARRSEQFF.

The CDR3 DNA reads TGTGCCAGTAGATTCGCCCCGGGGGGGGACGGGCGGAATGAGCAGTTCTTC. Translation: CASRFAPGGDGRNEQFF. The V gene is TRBV19, the J gene TRBJ2-1; 8 positions agree with TRBD2. The J segment lost 7 bases and the V segment lost 6 bases, leaving 17 bases of the junction unmatched. Germline CDR1 reads LNHDA; CDR2 reads SQIVND (reference sequence). CDR3 length: 17 residues. The full variable domain, in which reference TRBV19 and TRBJ2-1 provide the parts outside the CDR3, is DGGITQSPKYLFRKEGQNVTLSCEQNLNHDAMYWYRQDPGQGLRLIYYSQIVNDFQKGDIAEGYSVSREKKESFPLTVTSAQKNPTAFYLCASRFAPGGDGRNEQFFGPGTRLTVL.

The V call is TRBV6-5, the J call TRBJ2-5, with a weak D call TRBD2 (5 bases). Trimming pared 4 bases from V and 5 bases from J, leaving 11 bases between. Germline CDR1 is MNHEY and CDR2 is SVGAGI. This CDR3 contains 13 residues. The CDR3 region has the DNA TGTGCCAGCAGTTCCGGGATGCGCGAGACCCAGTACTTC. This gives the protein CASSSGMRETQYF.